What follows describes a single T cell receptor beta chain. The data originate from a study of tumor-infiltrating lymphocytes in localized non-small cell lung cancer. The CDR3 is 14 amino acids. Germline assignment: CDR1 MDHEN and CDR2 SYDVKM. Trimming stripped 10 bases from V and 6 bases from J, with 19 bases between. The assay was immunoSEQ multiplex PCR, and TCRdb's table has in-frame clones only and misses some. The table includes roughly 13,000 clones, approximately 71% detected once. What was sequenced was lung tumor tissue. The sequence came from a human donor with non-small cell lung cancer. The rearrangement joins TRBV28 to TRBJ2-1; D assignment may be TRBD1 or TRBD2 (6 bases each). The CDR3 loop is CATRRGHRGNEQFF. The CDR3 coding sequence is TGTGCCACCCGTCGGGGGCACCGGGGCAATGAGCAGTTCTTC.